These T cell receptor beta chains were read from a single sample in a study of blood T cell repertoires in COVID-19. Generated by immunoSEQ multiplex PCR, the TCRdb table keeps only in-frame clones and is missing some. This sample has some 190,000 clones; about 86% occur once, and the top ten carry 1.5%. Sample: peripheral blood. These receptors all stem from a man aged 18 to 29 with active or convalescent COVID-19. CDR3s include the opening cysteine and the closing phenylalanine or tryptophan. The D gene is left open where the match is weak. Some rows mark clone size as missing; the rest say once, few, many or name a class of expanded clone.

J	D	V	size	CDR3	DNA
TRBJ2-7	.	TRBV6-1	.	CASSVGVADPTYEQYF	TGTGCCAGCAGTGTCGGGGTTGCGGACCCTACCTACGAGCAGTACTTC
TRBJ2-1	TRBD1	TRBV5-6	.	CASSPNKGQGFNEQFF	TGTGCCAGCAGCCCGAACAAAGGACAGGGATTCAATGAGCAGTTCTTC
TRBJ2-5	TRBD1	TRBV19	.	CASRGDREETQYF	TGTGCCAGTAGGGGGGACAGGGAAGAGACCCAGTACTTC
TRBJ2-4	.	TRBV19	.	CASTSRNADIQYF	TGTGCCAGTACCTCCCGAAACGCGGACATTCAGTACTTC
TRBJ1-1	.	TRBV6-5	.	CASRLQVLDTEAFF	TGTGCCAGCAGGTTACAGGTTCTGGACACTGAAGCTTTCTTT
TRBJ1-2	.	TRBV29-1	.	CSVVGQLYGYTF	TGCAGCGTTGTAGGACAGCTCTATGGCTACACCTTC
TRBJ2-1	TRBD1	TRBV27	.	CASSWGRGTNEQFF	TGTGCCAGCAGTTGGGGCAGGGGGACCAATGAGCAGTTCTTC
TRBJ2-7	TRBD1	TRBV5-1	.	CASSLGDRAREQYF	TGCGCCAGCAGCCTGGGGGACAGGGCGAGGGAGCAGTACTTC
TRBJ2-5	.	TRBV6-5	.	CASSPDGRAETQYF	TGTGCCAGCAGCCCCGACGGGAGAGCGGAGACCCAGTACTTC
TRBJ2-1	.	TRBV7-9	once	CASSPQSGRESYNEQFF	TGTGCCAGCAGCCCACAGTCGGGCAGGGAATCCTACAATGAGCAGTTCTTC
TRBJ1-2	.	TRBV5-4	.	CASSPGAGVNYGYTF	TGTGCCAGCAGCCCCGGGGCAGGGGTGAACTATGGCTACACCTTC
TRBJ2-1	TRBD1	TRBV7-9	.	CASSEWTGGNEQFF	TGTGCCAGCAGCGAATGGACAGGGGGCAATGAGCAGTTCTTC